This TCR beta chain was identified during a study of early T cells in non-severe SARS-CoV-2 infection. This clonotype was seen a handful of times. TCRdb reprocessed the 5' RACE reads via MiXCR and lists one record per CDR3 protein. Of approximately 70,000 distinct CDR3 sequences in the sample, roughly 4.6% were seen once. CDR3 length: 14 residues. The germline CDR1 and CDR2 sequences are SGHDT and YYEEEE. With V trimmed by 4 bases and J by 2 bases, 6 bases remained unmatched. The chain employs TRBV5-6 and TRBJ2-7, with TRBD1 matching over 7 bases. The sample consisted of whole blood, taken at baseline. The receptor comes from an adult who was a healthcare worker with PCR-confirmed SARS-CoV-2 infection or an uninfected control (not recorded which). The donor label of this sample is uncertain. CDR3 loop: CASSPMDRPYEQYF. For the CDR3, the DNA is TGTGCCAGCAGCCCAATGGACAGGCCCTACGAGCAGTACTTC.